These 13 T cell receptor beta chains were sequenced from one sample in a study of T cell responses to AZD1222 COVID-19 vaccine. Clones were read by immunoSEQ multiplex PCR, and TCRdb kept only the in-frame ones, dropping some. The sample gives 150,000 to 200,000 clones, just over 85% of which show up once; roughly 11% is in the top ten. This sample comprised peripheral blood, obtained 28 days after the second AZD1222 dose. These receptors originate from an adult who received the AZD1222 COVID-19 vaccine.

This chain connects TRBV5-8 to TRBJ2-3; D possibly corresponds to TRBD1 (6 bases). The CDR3 runs to 12 residues. The V gene lost 2 bases and the J gene lost 5 bases, with 6 bases spanning the gap. Germline CDR1 and CDR2: SGHTS and YDEGEE. CDR3 sequence (DNA): TGTGCCAGCAGCTTACAGGGAGATACGCAGTATTTT. This codes for CASSLQGDTQYF.

V usage is TRBV2 and J usage is TRBJ2-7, with D possibly matching TRBD2 (6 bases). The CDR3 is 16 amino acids. The germline CDR1 and CDR2 sequences are SNHLY and FYNNEI. V was trimmed by 3 bases and J by 2 bases, leaving 17 bases between them. The CDR3 DNA is TGTGCCAGCAGTGAGTTGGATGGGGGACTTACCTACGAGCAGTACTTC. Amino acid sequence: CASSELDGGLTYEQYF.

The CDR3 protein is CASSLSGGWAFF. CDR3 sequence (DNA): TGTGCCAGCAGCTTATCTGGGGGATGGGCTTTCTTT. The V and J genes are TRBV7-2 and TRBJ1-1, with D possibly being TRBD1 (5 bases). V was trimmed by 2 bases and J by 11 bases, leaving 12 bases between them. Per germline, CDR1 SGHTA and CDR2 FQGNSA. The CDR3 sequence is 12 residues long.

The chain couples TRBV25-1 to TRBJ2-5; D is ambiguous. CDR3 size: 11 residues. Deletions cut 8 bases from V and 4 bases from J, with 8 bases between. Germline CDR1 reads MGHDK; CDR2 reads SYGVNS. This CDR3 reads CASQNLETQYF. The CDR3 DNA sequence: TGTGCCAGCCAAAACCTAGAGACCCAGTACTTC.

This rearrangement joins TRBV5-1 to TRBJ1-4, with D possibly being TRBD1 (6 bases). This CDR3 spans 14 amino acids. The V and J ends lost 2 bases and 4 bases respectively, with 9 bases between them. Per germline, CDR1 SGHRS and CDR2 YFSETQ. CDR3 nucleotide sequence: TGCGCCAGCAGCTTCGGGGGCGGTAATGAAAAACTGTTTTTT. Translating gives CASSFGGGNEKLFF.

This clone came up once. The chain couples TRBV7-9 to TRBJ1-2, with 8 positions matching TRBD1. This CDR3 is 16 amino acids long. Germline values: CDR1 SEHNR, CDR2 FQNEAQ (reference sequence). The ends lost 5 bases at V and 4 bases at J; junction bases unmatched: 12. For the CDR3, the DNA is TGTGCCAGCAGCGCAGGGGAGACAGGGGCCCGCTATGGCTACACCTTC. Translated: CASSAGETGARYGYTF.

The V and J genes are TRBV28 and TRBJ2-1; 11 bases line up with TRBD2. CDR3 size: 16 residues. The trim removed 6 bases at V and 0 bases at J, leaving 4 bases unmatched. Germline V gene data show CDR1 as MDHEN and CDR2 as SYDVKM. The CDR3, as DNA: TGTGCCAGCAGCACTAGCGGGGGCTACTCCTACAATGAGCAGTTCTTC. It codes for CASSTSGGYSYNEQFF.

The chain has TRBV7-8 and TRBJ2-7; 8 bases are a match to TRBD2. J gave up 3 bases and V 4 bases, and 5 bases lay outside the gene matches. CDR1 SGHVS and CDR2 FQNEAQ come from the germline V gene. This CDR3 comprises 14 residues. The CDR3 is CASSSGLDYYEQYF. CDR3 DNA sequence: TGTGCCAGCAGCTCGGGACTAGATTACTACGAGCAGTACTTC.

This sequence joins TRBV19 and TRBJ1-1, with D possibly TRBD1 on 5 matching bases. The CDR3 extends over 15 amino acids. V shed 5 bases and J shed 2 bases, with 15 bases lying between them. Germline V gives CDR1 LNHDA, CDR2 SQIVND (reference sequence). CDR3: CASSPPGGGNTEAFF. The DNA for the CDR3 is TGTGCCAGTAGTCCTCCCGGGGGAGGAAACACTGAAGCTTTCTTT.

The chain carries TRBV24-1 and TRBJ1-5; D is unresolved. Per the germline V gene, CDR1 is KGHDR and CDR2 is SFDVKD. This CDR3 has 13 amino acids. V lost 9 bases to trimming and J lost 3 bases, with 11 bases between them. CDR3 residues: CATQAQSNQPQHF. CDR3 bases: TGTGCCACCCAGGCCCAGTCCAATCAGCCCCAGCATTTT.

This sequence joins TRBV28 and TRBJ1-5; TRBD1 might be the D (6 bases). Trimming cost V 3 bases and J 3 bases, with 12 bases left between them. The CDR3 runs to 15 residues. The V gene's germline CDR1 is MDHEN and CDR2 SYDVKM. In DNA form, the CDR3 reads TGTGCCAGCAGTTTGGGGGCGGGATACAATCAGCCCCAGCATTTT. Translated, it gives CASSLGAGYNQPQHF.

The CDR3 DNA sequence: TGTGCCAGCAGTTTTGGGGGGCCGGAGACCCAGTACTTC. Its protein is CASSFGGPETQYF. J is TRBJ2-5 and V is TRBV12-3 or TRBV12-4; D tentatively reads TRBD1 or TRBD2 (6 bases each). V lost 3 bases and J lost 5, with 10 bases in between. The CDR3 has 13 residues.

The V call is TRBV30, the J call TRBJ1-2, with a tentative D call TRBD1 (5 bases). CDR1 is GTSNPN and CDR2 is SVGIG in the germline V gene (reference sequence). The CDR3 runs 13 residues. V was cut by 1 base and J by 6 bases, with 12 bases left in between. The CDR3 region has the DNA TGTGCCTGGAGTGGGGAGGGGTCGGATGGCTACACCTTC. This sequence encodes CAWSGEGSDGYTF.